Listed below are T cell receptor beta chains from one sample, sequenced in a study of CXCR3-negative and CXCR3-positive naive CD8 T cells. TCRdb re-analyzed the 5' RACE reads; it lists each CDR3 protein once, without DNA. Here the sample table reports about 6,000 distinct CDR3 sequences. The sequencing sample was made of naive CXCR3+ CD8+ T cells from blood. The receptors come from a human donor in good health. Some clones in this sample may be carry-over from other donors' samples. Both conserved end residues are part of each CDR3. Not all rows give a size; the values are once, few, many and, for expanded clones, a class.

J gene: TRBJ2-6
V gene: TRBV7-9
clone size: .
CDR3 protein: CASSPRTGAGANVLTF

J gene: TRBJ1-1
V gene: TRBV4-3
clone size: .
CDR3 protein: CASSQGGYNTEAFF

J gene: TRBJ2-2
V gene: TRBV28
clone size: medium-sized
CDR3 protein: CASSFPRQGAITGELFF

J gene: TRBJ1-6
V gene: TRBV11-2
clone size: .
CDR3 protein: CASSLVEGNYNSPLHF

J gene: TRBJ2-1
V gene: TRBV5-1
clone size: .
CDR3 protein: CASSLRSWDRAYNEQFF

J gene: TRBJ2-3
V gene: TRBV15
clone size: .
CDR3 protein: CATSRDNRDDTQYF

J gene: TRBJ2-1
V gene: TRBV4-3
clone size: .
CDR3 protein: CASSQEISGALGEQFF

J gene: TRBJ2-7
V gene: TRBV29-1
clone size: medium-sized
CDR3 protein: CSAVTGDYEQYF

J gene: TRBJ1-1
V gene: TRBV5-4
clone size: .
CDR3 protein: CASSRRVANTEAFF

J gene: TRBJ1-1
V gene: TRBV13
clone size: .
CDR3 protein: CASSLRGAGPREGEAFF

J gene: TRBJ1-1
V gene: TRBV29-1
clone size: medium-sized
CDR3 protein: CSVEDRGPQVNTEAFF

J gene: TRBJ2-3
V gene: TRBV23-1
clone size: .
CDR3 protein: CASSQYPTGHGSTDTQYF

J gene: TRBJ2-7
V gene: TRBV5-6
clone size: .
CDR3 protein: CASSAGTAYEQYF

J gene: TRBJ2-1
V gene: TRBV29-1
clone size: .
CDR3 protein: CSVDPDNEQFF

J gene: TRBJ1-1
V gene: TRBV3-1
clone size: .
CDR3 protein: CASSRGGARTEAFF

J gene: TRBJ2-1
V gene: TRBV5-1
clone size: .
CDR3 protein: CASSSPRADNEQFF

J gene: TRBJ2-2
V gene: TRBV29-1
clone size: .
CDR3 protein: CRVGQTVRELFF

J gene: TRBJ2-7
V gene: TRBV20-1
clone size: .
CDR3 protein: CSARVSGLGPYEQYF

J gene: TRBJ1-1
V gene: TRBV12-3/TRBV12-4
clone size: .
CDR3 protein: CASSYPGTGNTEAFF

J gene: TRBJ2-1
V gene: TRBV20-1
clone size: .
CDR3 protein: CSARLVNHQQFF

J gene: TRBJ2-5
V gene: TRBV20-1
clone size: medium-sized
CDR3 protein: CSARDGSGGVEGETQYF

J gene: TRBJ2-7
V gene: TRBV29-1
clone size: medium-sized
CDR3 protein: CSVPAPGAYEQYF

J gene: TRBJ2-7
V gene: TRBV19
clone size: medium-sized
CDR3 protein: CASSTQDPSYEQYF

J gene: TRBJ2-2
V gene: TRBV6-5
clone size: medium-sized
CDR3 protein: CASSYWEGTLNTGELFF

J gene: TRBJ1-1
V gene: TRBV14
clone size: medium-sized
CDR3 protein: CASSQGKGWVDTEAFF

J gene: TRBJ2-5
V gene: TRBV11-3
clone size: .
CDR3 protein: CASSPPLGIETQYF

J gene: TRBJ1-1
V gene: TRBV6-1
clone size: .
CDR3 protein: CASWGDSMNTEAFF

J gene: TRBJ2-1
V gene: TRBV4-3
clone size: .
CDR3 protein: CASSQEGTSATNEQFF

J gene: TRBJ2-2
V gene: TRBV18
clone size: medium-sized
CDR3 protein: CASSPRGKYTGELFF

J gene: TRBJ1-1
V gene: TRBV27
clone size: .
CDR3 protein: CASSLGPNTEAFF

J gene: TRBJ1-1
V gene: TRBV15
clone size: .
CDR3 protein: CATSRDRGSGTEAFF

J gene: TRBJ2-1
V gene: TRBV12-3/TRBV12-4
clone size: medium-sized
CDR3 protein: CASNAGGADEQFF

J gene: TRBJ2-3
V gene: TRBV5-1
clone size: medium-sized
CDR3 protein: CASSLGVVTSTDTQYF

J gene: TRBJ1-1
V gene: TRBV19
clone size: medium-sized
CDR3 protein: CATVMNTEAFF

J gene: TRBJ1-2
V gene: TRBV29-1
clone size: medium-sized
CDR3 protein: CSVPDVNGYTF

J gene: TRBJ1-2
V gene: TRBV9
clone size: medium-sized
CDR3 protein: CASSGYRAISYGYTF

J gene: TRBJ2-7
V gene: TRBV20-1
clone size: .
CDR3 protein: CSAEGRSSYEQYF

J gene: TRBJ1-6
V gene: TRBV5-1
clone size: .
CDR3 protein: CASSVRSSYNSPLHF

J gene: TRBJ2-7
V gene: TRBV2
clone size: .
CDR3 protein: CASSESRESGSRYEQYF

J gene: TRBJ2-3
V gene: TRBV4-3
clone size: .
CDR3 protein: CASSQDWGPSAHTDTQYF

J gene: TRBJ2-1
V gene: TRBV29-1
clone size: .
CDR3 protein: CSAVPSAGSYNEQFF

J gene: TRBJ1-1
V gene: TRBV13
clone size: .
CDR3 protein: CASTVRGNTEAFF

J gene: TRBJ2-3
V gene: TRBV29-1
clone size: .
CDR3 protein: CSASGTSGHEGTDTQYF

J gene: TRBJ2-7
V gene: TRBV5-1
clone size: .
CDR3 protein: CASSPGQGDYEQYF

J gene: TRBJ2-3
V gene: TRBV10-3
clone size: medium-sized
CDR3 protein: CAISESSVGNTDTQYF

J gene: TRBJ2-3
V gene: TRBV7-2
clone size: .
CDR3 protein: CASSFGGQADTQYF

J gene: TRBJ1-1
V gene: TRBV19
clone size: .
CDR3 protein: CASSTRRGDTEAFF

J gene: TRBJ2-1
V gene: TRBV6-2/TRBV6-3
clone size: .
CDR3 protein: CASSYSGLAGQFF

J gene: TRBJ2-7
V gene: TRBV29-1
clone size: medium-sized
CDR3 protein: CSVVGGKYYEQYF

J gene: TRBJ2-5
V gene: TRBV20-1
clone size: .
CDR3 protein: CSARIVETQYF

J gene: TRBJ2-3
V gene: TRBV20-1
clone size: .
CDR3 protein: CSARDARLEGDTQYF

J gene: TRBJ1-5
V gene: TRBV12-3/TRBV12-4
clone size: medium-sized
CDR3 protein: CASSSGAPPQHF

J gene: TRBJ1-1
V gene: TRBV29-1
clone size: .
CDR3 protein: CSVGGAITEAFF

J gene: TRBJ1-4
V gene: TRBV23-1
clone size: medium-sized
CDR3 protein: CASSSPQGRGVKNCFF

J gene: TRBJ1-2
V gene: TRBV20-1
clone size: medium-sized
CDR3 protein: CSATTDNYGYTF

J gene: TRBJ2-7
V gene: TRBV7-9
clone size: .
CDR3 protein: CASSQTSYEQYF

J gene: TRBJ1-6
V gene: TRBV9
clone size: medium-sized
CDR3 protein: CASSGGAWSNSPLHF